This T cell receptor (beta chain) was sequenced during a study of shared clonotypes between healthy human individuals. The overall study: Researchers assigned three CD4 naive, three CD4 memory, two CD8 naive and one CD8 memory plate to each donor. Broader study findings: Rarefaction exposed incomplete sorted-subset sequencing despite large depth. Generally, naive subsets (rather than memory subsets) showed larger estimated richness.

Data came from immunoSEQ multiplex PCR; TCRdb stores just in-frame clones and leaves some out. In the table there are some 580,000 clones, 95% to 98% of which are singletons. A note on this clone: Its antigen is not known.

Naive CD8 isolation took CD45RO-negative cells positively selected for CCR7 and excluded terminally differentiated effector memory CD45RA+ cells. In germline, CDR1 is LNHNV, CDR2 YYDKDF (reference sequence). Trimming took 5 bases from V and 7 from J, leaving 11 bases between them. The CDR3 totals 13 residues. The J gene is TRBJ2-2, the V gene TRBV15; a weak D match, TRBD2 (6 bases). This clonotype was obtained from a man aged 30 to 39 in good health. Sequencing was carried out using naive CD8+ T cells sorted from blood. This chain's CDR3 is CATSSWEDGELFF. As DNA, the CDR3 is TGTGCCACCAGCTCTTGGGAGGACGGGGAGCTGTTTTTT.